The 9 T cell receptor beta chains below come from one sample, sequenced in a study of blood T cells in healthy people across ages. Combining a sample-barcoded 5' primer with a J-beta primer mix, a second PCR ran for roughly 7 to 12 cycles. Using its own MiXCR run on the 5' RACE reads, TCRdb lists one record per CDR3 protein. The sample yields about 1 million distinct CDR3 sequences, around 45% seen once. Sequenced material: blood. The receptors stem from a woman aged 55 to 70 in good health.

The genes are TRBV7-9 and TRBJ2-5, with TRBD2 identical over 15 bases. After removal of 4 bases from V and 5 bases from J, the junction contained 8 bases not matched to a gene. The CDR3 is 17 residues long. Germline V gene lookup returns CDR1 SEHNR and CDR2 FQNEAQ (reference sequence). DNA of the CDR3: TGTGCCAGCAGCTGGACTAGCGGGAGGGCAATCCGGGAGACCCAGTACTTC. It codes for CASSWTSGRAIRETQYF.

This clonotype was detected only a few times. The chain has TRBV5-6 and TRBJ2-7; possibly TRBD1 or TRBD2 for D (6 bases each). The DNA end is more similar to TRBJ2-5, so the J call may be wrong. Germline CDR1 reads SGHDT; CDR2 reads YYEEEE. This CDR3 has 14 amino acids. The chain's CDR3 is CASSSRGELETQYF. Here the CDR3 DNA reads TGTGCCAGCAGCTCTAGGGGGGAATTGGAGACCCAGTACTTC.

Comments on this clonotype: A read error may produce the germline difference seen at one junction end. The V gene is TRBV20-1, the J gene TRBJ2-1; 7 positions match TRBD2. This CDR3 contains 13 residues. CDR1 and CDR2 from the germline V gene are DFQATT and SNEGSKA (reference sequence). As DNA, the CDR3 is TGCAGTGCGGAACTAGCGCCCACCAATGAGCGGTTCTTC. Amino acid sequence: CSAELAPTNERFF.

This clonotype was seen many times. The chain is built from TRBV12-3 or TRBV12-4 and TRBJ2-7, with D perhaps assigned TRBD1 or TRBD2 (5 bases each). Trimming pared 3 bases from V and 3 bases from J, leaving 12 bases between. The CDR3 is made up of 14 amino acids. The CDR3 sequence is CASSLGDGGYEQYF. Here the CDR3 DNA reads TGTGCCAGCAGTTTGGGGGACGGAGGCTACGAGCAGTACTTC.

This chain connects TRBV29-1 to TRBJ2-3, with TRBD2 matching 7 bases. With 7 bases clipped from V and 7 bases from J, the junction kept 11 bases outside the gene matches. Germline CDR1 and CDR2: SQVTM and ANQGSEA. The CDR3 is 13 residues long. CDR3 protein: CSGIPGAGNTQYF. The CDR3 bases are TGCAGCGGTATTCCGGGAGCGGGAAATACGCAGTATTTT.

V is TRBV4-1 and J is TRBJ2-1; D is undetermined. The CDR3 extends over 13 amino acids. Trimming cost V 0 bases and J 10 bases, with 10 bases left between them. The germline CDR1 and CDR2 sequences are MGHRA and YSYEKL. The CDR3 here is CASSQDGRAEQFF. Here the CDR3 DNA reads TGCGCCAGCAGCCAAGATGGAAGGGCGGAGCAGTTCTTC.

The chain combines TRBV19 with TRBJ2-1; D is ambiguous. Trimming cost V 10 bases and J 2 bases, with 21 bases left between them. Germline CDR1 is LNHDA and CDR2 is SQIVND (reference sequence). The CDR3 extends over 16 amino acids. This chain's CDR3 is CATVRSVRNTYNEQFF. The CDR3 coding sequence is TGTGCCACCGTCCGATCCGTCAGGAACACCTACAATGAGCAGTTCTTC.

The sample holds a few counts of this clonotype. The chain recombines TRBV6-1 with TRBJ2-7; D remains unclear. CDR1 and CDR2 (germline): MNHNS, SASEGT. CDR3 length equals 12 residues. V lost 5 bases and J 3 bases, leaving 8 bases between the germline ends. CDR3 in DNA: TGTGCCAGCAGTATCCGTTTCTACGAGCAGTACTTC. Its translation is CASSIRFYEQYF.

This clonotype came up a few times. The V call is TRBV7-9, the J call TRBJ2-4; 7 nucleotides align to TRBD1. The CDR3 covers 16 residues. After removal of 2 bases from V and 3 bases from J, the junction contained 7 bases not matched to a gene. The germline V gene encodes CDR1 SEHNR and CDR2 FQNEAQ (reference sequence). The CDR3 loop reads CASSLWLSGGKNIQYF. The CDR3 bases are TGTGCCAGCAGCTTATGGTTGTCAGGGGGCAAAAACATTCAGTACTTC.